Below, 20 T cell receptor beta chains from the same sample are listed, as sequenced in a study of T cells after yellow fever vaccination. TCRdb recomputed calls from the 5' RACE reads with MiXCR, one row per CDR3 protein. The sample contains 25,000 to 30,000 distinct CDR3 sequences, more than 5% of which appear only once. The material was CD8+ T cells sorted from PBMCs, obtained 10 days after the yellow fever booster vaccination. These receptors all come from a man aged 30 to 45 who received the YFV17D yellow fever vaccine.

The table lists this clonotype with many counts. Written as DNA, the CDR3 is TGTGCCAGCAGCCTCCCGAGAGTCCAGGGGGCCGGGGAGCTGTTTTTT. Residues: CASSLPRVQGAGELFF. The rearrangement joins TRBV7-9 to TRBJ2-2; 7 bases fit TRBD1. The trim removed 5 bases at V and 6 bases at J, leaving 12 bases unmatched. Germline V CDR1 and CDR2: SEHNR, FQNEAQ (reference sequence). The CDR3 has 16 amino acids.

This clonotype was counted ten times or more. The rearrangement uses TRBV29-1 and TRBJ2-5; TRBD1 aligns across 7 bases. The CDR3 spans 15 residues. J lost 1 base, V lost 0 bases, and 5 bases had no gene match. Germline assignment: CDR1 SQVTM and CDR2 ANQGSEA. CDR3 in DNA: TGCAGCGTTGAAGATCTCGGGGACAGCCAAGAGACCCAGTACTTC. Translated, it gives CSVEDLGDSQETQYF. The complete variable domain, with remaining parts taken from reference TRBV29-1 and TRBJ2-5, reads SAVISQKPSRDICQRGTSLTIQCQVDSQVTMMFWYRQQPGQSLTLIATANQGSEATYESGFVIDKFPISRPNLTFSTLTVSNMSPEDSSIYLCSVEDLGDSQETQYFGPGTRLLVL.

This clonotype appeared many times. The V call is TRBV27, the J call TRBJ2-1, with TRBD1 identical over 8 bases. The V gene's germline CDR1 is MNHEY and CDR2 SMNVEV (reference sequence). The CDR3 consists of 15 residues. Trimming at V came to 4 bases and at J to 0 bases, leaving 2 bases not matched to a gene. In nucleotides, the CDR3 is TGTGCCAGCAGTTGGACAGGGAGCTCCTACAATGAGCAGTTCTTC. Residues: CASSWTGSSYNEQFF.

This clonotype appeared many times. The chain links TRBV6-5 to TRBJ2-3; D gene uncertain. V was shortened by 2 bases and J by 6 bases, with 15 bases between the two germline ends. Germline CDR1 MNHEY, CDR2 SVGAGI. The CDR3 runs to 15 residues. The CDR3 nucleotides read TGTGCCAGCAGTTACGCCCGGCCAGGCTCGGATACGCAGTATTTT. Protein: CASSYARPGSDTQYF.

This clonotype was observed many times. The V and J genes are TRBV28 and TRBJ2-5, with D tentatively TRBD1 or TRBD2 (6 bases each). The germline CDR1 and CDR2 sequences are MDHEN and SYDVKM. This CDR3 spans 15 amino acids. The ends were cut back, 6 bases at V and 5 bases at J, with 19 bases in the middle. The CDR3 sequence is CASSTMEGVLETQYF. In DNA form, the CDR3 reads TGTGCCAGCAGCACCATGGAGGGGGTATTGGAGACCCAGTACTTC.

In its sample, this clonotype was seen many times. The chain uses TRBV6-2 or TRBV6-3 and TRBJ2-1, with D uncertain. The CDR3 is made up of 12 amino acids. Trimming cost V 5 bases and J 6 bases, with 8 bases left between them. Germline-derived CDR1 and CDR2 are MNHEY and SVGEGT. The CDR3 loop reads CASSRWANEQFF. The DNA for the CDR3 is TGTGCCAGCAGTCGGTGGGCCAATGAGCAGTTCTTC.

This clonotype was seen repeatedly, ten times or more. V gene TRBV6-2 or TRBV6-3 combines with J gene TRBJ1-6; D not resolved. Germline values: CDR1 MNHEY, CDR2 SVGEGT. V lost 1 base, J lost 9 bases, and 19 bases lay in between. The CDR3 consists of 17 residues. The CDR3 DNA reads as TGTGCCAGCAGTTACTTGCGAGAACCCTGGCACGGTTCACCCCTCCACTTT. Protein product: CASSYLREPWHGSPLHF.

In its sample, this clonotype was seen many times. The V and J genes are TRBV2 and TRBJ2-6; 7 nucleotides align to TRBD1. Germline-derived CDR1 and CDR2 are SNHLY and FYNNEI. With 1 base clipped from V and 4 bases from J, the junction kept 13 bases outside the gene matches. The CDR3 sequence is 19 residues long. The CDR3 sequence: CASSEDEWGTGAGANVLTF. The CDR3 DNA is TGTGCCAGCAGTGAAGACGAATGGGGCACAGGGGCCGGGGCCAACGTCCTGACTTTC.

This clonotype appeared many times. Germline and junction disagree at one end, which may indicate a read error. The gene calls are TRBV5-1 and TRBJ1-2; a possible D gene is TRBD1 (5 bases). Germline V gene data show CDR1 as SGHRS and CDR2 as YFSETQ. CDR3 length equals 16 residues. This chain's CDR3 is CASSSGTLGANYGYTF. In DNA, the CDR3 is TGCGCCAGTAGCTCCGGGACCCTCGGAGCTAACTATGGCTACACCTTC.

This clonotype has a count of ten or more. The chain combines TRBV7-9 with TRBJ2-3, with TRBD2 matching 7 bases. V trimming: 0 bases; J trimming: 0 bases; junction bases outside the gene matches: 3. The CDR3 is made up of 16 amino acids. The V gene's germline CDR1 is SEHNR and CDR2 FQNEAQ (reference sequence). Here the CDR3 DNA reads TGTGCCAGCAGCTTAGCTAGCGGGTCTAGCACAGATACGCAGTATTTT. Its protein product is CASSLASGSSTDTQYF.

This clonotype was seen only a few times. The rearrangement links TRBV15 to TRBJ1-5; D not certain. The CDR3 is made up of 12 amino acids. V lost 1 base to trimming and J lost 2 bases, with 0 bases between them. Germline V gene sequence: CDR1 LNHNV, CDR2 YYDKDF (reference sequence). The CDR3 reads CATSRGNQPQHF. As DNA, the CDR3 is TGTGCCACCAGCAGAGGCAATCAGCCCCAGCATTTT.

This clonotype has at least ten counts. The genes are TRBV20-1 and TRBJ1-1, with TRBD1 as a possible D gene (6 bases). The CDR3 is 17 residues long. Trimming removed 0 bases from V and 0 bases from J, with 17 bases in between. Per the germline V gene, CDR1 is DFQATT and CDR2 is SNEGSKA (reference sequence). The CDR3 region has the DNA TGCAGTGCTAGAGAAACAACTACAGGGTTCATGAACACTGAAGCTTTCTTT. Translating gives CSARETTTGFMNTEAFF.

This clonotype appeared many times. The J gene is TRBJ2-5, the V gene TRBV5-6; D is possibly TRBD2 (5 bases). The CDR3 is made up of 13 amino acids. Germline-derived CDR1 and CDR2 are SGHDT and YYEEEE. The V and J ends lost 3 bases and 5 bases respectively, with 11 bases between them. The CDR3 bases are TGTGCCAGCAGCTCAACGACGGGGGAGACCCAGTACTTC. Protein sequence: CASSSTTGETQYF.

This clonotype was observed many times. The chain combines TRBV6-1 with TRBJ2-3, with TRBD2 matching 12 bases. This CDR3 has 16 amino acids. Germline CDR1 and CDR2: MNHNS and SASEGT. Germline trimming cut 5 bases from V and 3 bases from J; bases unmatched to any gene: 6. CDR3 coding DNA: TGTGCCAGCAGTCAAGGACTAGCGGGATCTACAGATACGCAGTATTTT. Its translation: CASSQGLAGSTDTQYF.

This clonotype was seen at least ten times. This rearrangement joins TRBV7-8 to TRBJ1-5; no definite D call. CDR1 and CDR2 from the germline V gene are SGHVS and FQNEAQ. The CDR3 loop spans 14 amino acids. Trimming removed 2 bases from V and 6 bases from J, with 11 bases in between. CDR3 amino acids: CASSLLADGQPQHF. Here the CDR3 DNA reads TGTGCCAGCAGCTTATTGGCAGATGGTCAGCCCCAGCATTTT. The full variable domain, rest sourced from reference TRBV7-8 and TRBJ1-5, is GAGVSQSPRYKVAKRGQDVALRCDPISGHVSLFWYQQALGQGPEFLTYFQNEAQLDKSGLPSDRFFAERPEGSVSTLKIQRTQQEDSAVYLCASSLLADGQPQHFGDGTRLSIL.

This clonotype was recorded many times. The genes are TRBV11-2 and TRBJ2-7; 8 bases map to TRBD1. Germline values: CDR1 SGHAT, CDR2 FQNNGV. Germline trimming cut 5 bases from V and 0 bases from J; bases unmatched to any gene: 12. CDR3 length: 17 amino acids. CDR3 sequence: CASSGPLRDRSSYEQYF. CDR3 in DNA: TGTGCCAGCAGCGGCCCCCTGCGGGACAGGAGCTCCTACGAGCAGTACTTC.

This clonotype was counted at least ten times. This sequence joins TRBV4-1 and TRBJ2-5; D remains unclear. The V gene lost 3 bases and the J gene lost 1 base, with 6 bases spanning the gap. CDR3 size: 13 residues. The germline CDR1 and CDR2 sequences are MGHRA and YSYEKL. The CDR3 region has the DNA TGCGCCAGCAGCCACTACGGCCAAGAGACCCAGTACTTC. This encodes CASSHYGQETQYF.

This clonotype was recorded many times. The gene calls are TRBV9 and TRBJ1-3; D remains ambiguous. The CDR3 covers 15 residues. Deletions cut 3 bases from V and 0 bases from J, with 10 bases between. Germline CDR1 is SGDLS and CDR2 is YYNGEE. The CDR3, as DNA: TGTGCCAGCAGCGCGGGGAGAATCTCTGGAAACACCATATATTTT. It is translated as CASSAGRISGNTIYF.

This clonotype has at least ten counts. One end of the junction does not line up with germline, which may come from a read error. The chain couples TRBV7-7 to TRBJ2-5; possibly TRBD1 or TRBD2 for D (6 bases each). The CDR3 totals 15 residues. From germline, CDR1 is SSHAT and CDR2 FNYEAQ (reference sequence). This chain's CDR3 is CASSGVRGPQETQYF. The CDR3 nucleotides are TGTGCTAGCAGCGGCGTCCGGGGGCCTCAAGAGACCCAGTACTTC.

This clonotype was seen many times. This sequence joins TRBV20-1 and TRBJ2-5; D may be TRBD2 (6 bases). Germline V gives CDR1 DFQATT, CDR2 SNEGSKA (reference sequence). The CDR3 contains 14 residues. V dropped 0 bases and J dropped 2 bases, with 10 bases sitting between them. The CDR3 region is CSARDPREQETQYF. The CDR3, as DNA: TGCAGTGCTAGAGATCCCCGGGAGCAAGAGACCCAGTACTTC.